The subject of this entry is one T cell receptor (beta chain). The target antigen is unknown. The sample originates from a study of response to subunit inactivated influenza vaccine. Study-level points and caveats: There was a suggestion from the authors that each seasonal influenza vaccination recruits few new T cells.

The CDR3 contains 12 residues. Germline V gene data show CDR1 as LNHNV and CDR2 as YYDKDF (reference sequence). Trimming stripped 4 bases from V and 8 bases from J, with 8 bases between. TCRdb re-called the RT-PCR reads through MiXCR, storing one row per CDR3 protein. This table has a few hundred thousand distinct CDR3 sequences, 14% appearing once. The sample here was PBMCs from blood, taken 11 to 12 days after vaccination. The sequence derives from a man in his fifties who received an inactivated influenza vaccine. The chain couples TRBV15 to TRBJ2-2; D is uncertain. This CDR3 is CATSTPKGELFF. The CDR3 nucleotides are TGTGCCACCAGCACCCCCAAAGGGGAGCTGTTTTTT. The entire variable domain, with the rest obtained from reference TRBV15 and TRBJ2-2, is as follows: DAMVIQNPRYQVTQFGKPVTLSCSQTLNHNVMYWYQQKSSQAPKLLFHYYDKDFNNEADTPDNFQSRRPNTSFCFLDIRSPGLGDTAMYLCATSTPKGELFFGEGSRLTVL.